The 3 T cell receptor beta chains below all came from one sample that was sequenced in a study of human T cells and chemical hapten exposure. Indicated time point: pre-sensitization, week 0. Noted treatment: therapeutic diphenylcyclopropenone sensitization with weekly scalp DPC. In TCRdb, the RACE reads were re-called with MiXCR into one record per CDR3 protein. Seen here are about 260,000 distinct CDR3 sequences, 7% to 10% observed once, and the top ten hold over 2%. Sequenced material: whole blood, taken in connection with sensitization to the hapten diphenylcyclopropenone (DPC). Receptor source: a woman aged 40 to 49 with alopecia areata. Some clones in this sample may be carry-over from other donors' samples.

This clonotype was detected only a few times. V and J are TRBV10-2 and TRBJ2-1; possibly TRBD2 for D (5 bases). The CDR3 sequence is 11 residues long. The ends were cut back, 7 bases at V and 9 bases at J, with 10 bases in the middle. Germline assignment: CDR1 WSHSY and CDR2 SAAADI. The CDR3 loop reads CASMTSGEQFF. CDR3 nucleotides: TGCGCCAGCATGACGAGCGGTGAGCAGTTCTTC.

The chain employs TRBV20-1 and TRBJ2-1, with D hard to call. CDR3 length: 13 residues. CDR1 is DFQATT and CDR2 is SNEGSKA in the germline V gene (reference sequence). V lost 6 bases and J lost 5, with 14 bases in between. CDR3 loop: CSANLHSNNEQFF. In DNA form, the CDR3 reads TGCAGTGCCAACCTTCATTCCAACAATGAGCAGTTCTTC.

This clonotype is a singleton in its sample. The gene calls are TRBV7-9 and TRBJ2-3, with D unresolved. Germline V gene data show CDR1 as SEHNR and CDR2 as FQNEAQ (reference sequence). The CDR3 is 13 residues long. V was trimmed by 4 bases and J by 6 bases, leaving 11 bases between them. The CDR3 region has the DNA TGTGCCAGCAGCTACATCTCAAGCGATACGCAGTATTTT. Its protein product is CASSYISSDTQYF.